The 19 T cell receptor beta chains listed next were all sequenced from one sample in a study of cytomegalovirus exposure and HLA in healthy donors. With 60 Vbeta and 13 Jbeta primers, the PCR was carried out. The method was immunoSEQ multiplex PCR; TCRdb's version includes in-frame clones alone and lacks a portion of them. The sample lists over 100,000 clones; about 70% were seen once. Specimen: PBMCs. Receptors were obtained from a woman aged 25 to 39 in good health and CMV-seronegative.

The CDR3 sequence is CASSEQGAMNTEAFF. In DNA form, the CDR3 reads TGTGCCAGCAGCGAACAGGGGGCGATGAACACTGAAGCTTTCTTT. This sequence joins TRBV2 and TRBJ1-1; 9 bases fit TRBD1. There are 15 residues in the CDR3. J lost 0 bases, V lost 6 bases, and 5 bases had no gene match. The germline CDR1 and CDR2 sequences are SNHLY and FYNNEI. Using reference TRBV2 and TRBJ1-1 for the parts outside the CDR3, the full variable domain is EPEVTQTPSHQVTQMGQEVILRCVPISNHLYFYWYRQILGQKVEFLVSFYNNEISEKSEIFDDQFSVERPDGSNFTLKIRSTKLEDSAMYFCASSEQGAMNTEAFFGQGTRLTVV.

The V and J genes are TRBV5-1 and TRBJ2-3; 10 nucleotides agree with TRBD2. Germline V gives CDR1 SGHRS, CDR2 YFSETQ. With V trimmed by 6 bases and J by 5 bases, 6 bases remained unmatched. The CDR3 length is 14 residues. CDR3 DNA sequence: TGCGCCAGCAATAGCGGGAGGCCAAGAGATACGCAGTATTTT. It codes for CASNSGRPRDTQYF.

This clone was recorded only once. The V and J genes are TRBV6-5 and TRBJ1-5, with D possibly being TRBD1 (6 bases). The germline V gene has CDR1 MNHEY and CDR2 SVGAGI. Deletions cut 0 bases from V and 2 bases from J, with 11 bases between. The CDR3 loop spans 16 amino acids. Here the CDR3 reads CASSYSRTVGNQPQHF. CDR3 bases: TGTGCCAGCAGTTACTCCCGGACAGTTGGCAATCAGCCCCAGCATTTT.

This rearrangement joins TRBV5-6 to TRBJ1-3; D gene unclear. Trimming pared 1 base from V and 4 bases from J, leaving 15 bases between. The CDR3 spans 16 residues. CDR1 is SGHDT, CDR2 YYEEEE, per germline. The CDR3 nucleotides are TGTGCCAGCAGCTTGTCGAGGGCCTCGAAGGGAAACACCATATATTTT. This encodes CASSLSRASKGNTIYF.

The chain couples TRBV4-2 to TRBJ1-2; 7 positions match TRBD1. The CDR3 is made up of 15 amino acids. Germline V gene data show CDR1 as LGHNA and CDR2 as YNFKEQ. J was trimmed by 3 bases and V by 6 bases; bases with no gene match: 10. The CDR3 bases are TGTGCCAGCAGAGACGGACAGGCACGCGACTATGGCTACACCTTC. As protein: CASRDGQARDYGYTF.

This clone was seen a few times. The genes are TRBV10-2 and TRBJ2-2; 10 bases line up with TRBD1. From germline, CDR1 is WSHSY and CDR2 SAAADI. CDR3 length equals 14 residues. Unmatched junction bases numbered 0, after V lost 4 bases and J lost 4 bases. The CDR3 here is CASSGTGGTGELFF. The CDR3 DNA reads TGCGCCAGCAGTGGGACAGGGGGCACCGGGGAGCTGTTTTTT.

The gene calls are TRBV30 and TRBJ2-1; D is possibly TRBD1 (5 bases). Germline V gene data show CDR1 as GTSNPN and CDR2 as SVGIG (reference sequence). The CDR3 totals 11 residues. The V end lost 7 bases, the J end lost 6 bases, and 10 bases lay between the germline ends. The CDR3 sequence: CALGHFNEQFF. The DNA of the CDR3 is TGTGCCTTAGGACACTTCAATGAGCAGTTCTTC.

This chain connects TRBV4-1 to TRBJ1-6; D not resolved. The CDR3 has 16 residues. Trimming removed 0 bases at V and 10 bases at J, with 16 bases between. Germline CDR1 is MGHRA and CDR2 is YSYEKL. This CDR3 is CASSQEPRPSGSPLHF. The CDR3 region has the DNA TGCGCCAGCAGCCAAGAACCCCGTCCCTCTGGCTCACCCCTCCACTTT.

The chain employs TRBV7-2 and TRBJ1-2; no firm D call. The CDR3 loop spans 13 amino acids. Trimming pared 5 bases from V and 7 bases from J, leaving 14 bases between. CDR1 SGHTA and CDR2 FQGNSA come from the germline V gene. In DNA form, the CDR3 reads TGTGCCAGCAGCGCATCTCCGGGGAGTGGCTACACCTTC. Its translation is CASSASPGSGYTF.

This clone was detected only a few times. V and J are TRBV7-8 and TRBJ2-5; D gene ambiguous. With 3 bases removed from V and 7 bases from J, the gap between germline ends came to 18 bases. The germline V gene has CDR1 SGHVS and CDR2 FQNEAQ. The CDR3 spans 15 residues. DNA of the CDR3: TGTGCCAGCAGCTTGGCCAGTGATCGTGCTCTGACCCAGTACTTC. Its translation is CASSLASDRALTQYF.

The chain is built from TRBV2 and TRBJ1-3; 8 nucleotides match TRBD1. The CDR3 is 15 amino acids. Germline lookup yields CDR1 SNHLY and CDR2 FYNNEI. After removal of 6 bases from V and 0 bases from J, the junction contained 4 bases not matched to a gene. In DNA form, the CDR3 reads TGTGCCAGCAGGACTACAGGGGGCTCTGGAAACACCATATATTTT. Encoded protein: CASRTTGGSGNTIYF. Together with reference TRBV2 and TRBJ1-3, the CDR3 gives the full variable domain: EPEVTQTPSHQVTQMGQEVILRCVPISNHLYFYWYRQILGQKVEFLVSFYNNEISEKSEIFDDQFSVERPDGSNFTLKIRSTKLEDSAMYFCASRTTGGSGNTIYFGEGSWLTVV.

The count of this clone is one. The chain couples TRBV4-2 to TRBJ2-2; 7 bases line up with TRBD1. Trimming cost V 0 bases and J 3 bases; bases outside gene matches: 10. This CDR3 contains 18 residues. CDR1 is LGHNA, CDR2 YNFKEQ, per germline. As DNA, the CDR3 is TGTGCCAGCAGCCAAGATCTGCAACAGGGGACCTACACCGGGGAGCTGTTTTTT. Translated, it gives CASSQDLQQGTYTGELFF.

This chain connects TRBV30 to TRBJ1-5; perhaps TRBD1 as D (6 bases). Germline lookup yields CDR1 GTSNPN and CDR2 SVGIG (reference sequence). V gave up 3 bases and J gave up 5 bases, with 20 bases separating them. CDR3 length: 16 residues. The CDR3 DNA sequence: TGTGCCTGGAGAGAAACTTGGGGGGGGCCATATCAGCCCCAGCATTTT. Translation: CAWRETWGGPYQPQHF.

The rearrangement joins TRBV4-2 to TRBJ2-2, with TRBD1 matching 10 bases. Germline CDR1 LGHNA, CDR2 YNFKEQ. The CDR3 totals 16 residues. V shed 1 base and J 6 bases; nucleotides not matched to a gene: 5. CDR3 region: CASSQVGTGAAGELFF. CDR3 DNA sequence: TGTGCCAGCAGCCAAGTAGGGACAGGGGCTGCCGGGGAGCTGTTTTTT.

To note about this clone: The same CDR3 arises from other DNA sequences in this sample as well. The chain links TRBV6-5 to TRBJ1-2; 10 bases map to TRBD1. Trimming removed 0 bases from V and 2 bases from J; junction bases left unmatched: 3. The CDR3 covers 16 residues. Looked up from germline, CDR1 is MNHEY and CDR2 is SVGAGI. CDR3 sequence (DNA): TGTGCCAGCAGTTACTCGTGGACAGGGGGGAACTATGGCTACACCTTC. It encodes CASSYSWTGGNYGYTF.

CDR3 amino acids: CASSQAKGAVDGYTF. For the CDR3, the DNA is TGCGCCAGCAGCCAAGCGAAGGGAGCGGTGGATGGCTACACCTTC. V gene TRBV4-3 combines with J gene TRBJ1-2; D not resolved. V lost 1 base to trimming and J lost 6 bases, with 15 bases between them. This CDR3 is built from 15 residues. Germline CDR1 LGHNA, CDR2 YSLEER.

This clone appeared a single time. This sequence joins TRBV10-3 and TRBJ1-2, with D hard to call. This CDR3 contains 13 residues. Germline CDR1 and CDR2: ENHRY and SYGVKD. Trimming took off 3 bases at V and 3 bases at J, with 8 bases between the two ends. CDR3 sequence reads: CAISDTGYYGYTF. For the CDR3, the DNA is TGTGCCATCAGTGACACGGGGTACTATGGCTACACCTTC.

The chain combines TRBV30 with TRBJ1-1, with a weak D call TRBD1 (6 bases). CDR3 length: 15 residues. Deletions cut 5 bases from V and 6 bases from J, with 22 bases between. Germline V gene lookup returns CDR1 GTSNPN and CDR2 SVGIG (reference sequence). This CDR3 is CAWGSGPPGHSEAFF. The DNA of the CDR3 is TGTGCCTGGGGTTCGGGCCCCCCGGGACACTCTGAAGCTTTCTTT. The full variable domain, in which reference TRBV30 and TRBJ1-1 provide the parts outside the CDR3, is SQTIHQWPATLVQPVGSPLSLECTVEGTSNPNLYWYRQAAGRGLQLLFYSVGIGQISSEVPQNLSASRPQDRQFILSSKKLLLSDSGFYLCAWGSGPPGHSEAFFGQGTRLTVV.

This clone was observed once. The V call is TRBV5-1, the J call TRBJ1-2; 7 bases are shared with TRBD1. From germline, CDR1 is SGHRS and CDR2 YFSETQ. The CDR3 is made up of 15 amino acids. After removal of 6 bases from V and 2 bases from J, the junction contained 10 bases not matched to a gene. In DNA form, the CDR3 reads TGCGCCAGCAAGAGTAATCCAGGGGGAAACTATGGCTACACCTTC. Translating it yields CASKSNPGGNYGYTF. Filled out from reference TRBV5-1 and TRBJ1-2, the complete variable domain reads KAGVTQTPRYLIKTRGQQVTLSCSPISGHRSVSWYQQTPGQGLQFLFEYFSETQRNKGNFPGRFSGRQFSNSRSEMNVSTLELGDSALYLCASKSNPGGNYGYTFGSGTRLTVV.